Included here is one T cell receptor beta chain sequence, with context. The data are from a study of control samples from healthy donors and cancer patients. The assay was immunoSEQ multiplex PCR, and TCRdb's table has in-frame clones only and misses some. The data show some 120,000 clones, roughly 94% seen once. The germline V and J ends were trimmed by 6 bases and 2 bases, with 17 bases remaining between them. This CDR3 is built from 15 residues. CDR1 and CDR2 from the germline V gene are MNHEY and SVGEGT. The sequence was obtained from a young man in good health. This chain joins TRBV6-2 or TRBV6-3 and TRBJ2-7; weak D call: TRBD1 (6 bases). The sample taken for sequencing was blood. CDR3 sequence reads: CASSTFSGQTYEQYF. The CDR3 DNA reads TGTGCCAGCAGCACCTTCTCCGGACAGACCTACGAGCAGTACTTC.